The table lists the clone carrying this T cell receptor (beta chain) with a count of one. The junction differs from germline at one of its ends, possibly a read error. Here immunoSEQ multiplex PCR was the method, and the copy in TCRdb shows in-frame clones only, minus some. Among around 160,000 clones, more than 75% were seen once, and the ten largest hold about a tenth. This entry belongs to a study of blood T cell repertoires in COVID-19. This CDR3 region has 15 residues. Germline lookup yields CDR1 SGHRS and CDR2 YFSETQ. The sample was peripheral blood. This TCR was recovered from a woman between 70 and 85 years old with COVID-19, enrolled during active disease. The rearrangement links TRBV5-1 to TRBJ1-5, with D unclear. The CDR3 nucleotides are TGCGCCAGCAGCCCCGGACCGGGTAGCGATCAGCCCCAGCATTTT. Translated: CASSPGPGSDQPQHF.